The text below deals with one T cell receptor (beta chain). No cognate antigen has been identified for it. A much bigger clone sits one base away, suggesting this may be a read error. TCR beta CDR3 regions were amplified from RNA transcripts. A first-round RT-PCR of the TCR CDR3 used the HTBI primer set with the Qiagen OneStep RT-PCR kit. A second multiplex PCR round built the libraries, followed by size selection and purification. Libraries were sequenced paired-end with 100 bp reads on an Illumina HiSeq2000. Under the source paper's analysis protocol: SOAPnuke was used to process the raw data, throwing out any read that contained adapters or uncalled bases, had a mean Phred below 15, or lacked an exact constant-primer or identifier match. COPE v1.2.5 was used to merge the high-quality paired reads, and each unique nucleotide sequence was defined as a clonotype. MiTCR v1.1 was used to align clonotypes to the IMGT TRBV, TRBD and TRBJ reference segments. Only V-J combinations with frequency above 0.0001, covering 99.2% of repertoires, were analysed. A TCS score was defined as the ratio of F50 (clonal expansion) to E x V (chaos), with BLOSUM62-based TCRdist applied between CDR3 peptides within each V-J. Welch's t-statistics and random forest reduced around 550 V-J features to around 14, which were used in a naive Bayes classifier (R e1071). The Morisita-Horn index was used to measure how similar the thyroid and blood repertoires were. Using fastp at Q25 and MiXCR, TCRdb reprocessed the public reads and kept productive beta chains. Each CDR3 protein appears once, grouped with its most common genes and DNA. These V and J calls originate from TCRdb's pipeline instead of the authors' own analysis. The sample has roughly 710,000 distinct CDR3 sequences on record, 30% to 40% of them singletons. Roughly 30% of the sample is held by the ten biggest clonotypes.

Stable Graves' hyperthyroidism was defined as no progression to ophthalmopathy during 18 months of follow-up. Hyperthyroidism patients were newly diagnosed, with disease duration under 2 months, and aged 18 to 65 years. The study excluded patients with uncontrolled infections, other autoimmune diseases, pregnancy or lactation. Diagnoses relied on clinical symptoms, serum thyroxine and TRAb, thyroid ultrasound and orbital computed tomography. PBMCs were separated from roughly 9.6 ml of fresh peripheral blood using Ficoll-Paque density gradient centrifugation. Trizol reagent was used to extract total RNA, and RNA quality was then checked on an Agilent 2100 Bioanalyzer. This specimen comes from a study of T cells in Graves' hyperthyroidism and ophthalmopathy (dated by TCRdb to 2018 to 2020). Concerning the study at large: Peripheral blood was sampled at the time of initial diagnosis, prior to any treatment. TCR V-J signatures able to tell the groups apart were searched for in a discovery cohort of 90 to 100 patients, of whom around 42 had Graves' ophthalmopathy and about 60 had stable Graves' hyperthyroidism. Prospective prediction of ophthalmopathy was tested in an independent validation cohort of 18 to 20 hyperthyroidism patients and 15 to 17 patients who later progressed to ophthalmopathy. For training and testing, the 110 or so patients in the discovery cohort were randomly divided in a 7:3 ratio. The study also compared thyroid tissue and blood T-cell repertoires from 5 to 7 Graves' hyperthyroidism patients. Once sampling was done, hyperthyroidism patients were given methimazole at a starting dose of 30 mg daily, whereas ophthalmopathy patients were given high-dose intravenous methylprednisolone. According to the paper, TCR Vbeta CDR3 sequencing was carried out on more than 120 peripheral blood samples, which came from fewer than 50 ophthalmopathy, around 75 hyperthyroidism and approximately 17 progressor patients. What the authors observed across the whole study: During validation, the model predicted progression to ophthalmopathy a median of approximately six months ahead of onset, with 70.59% sensitivity and about 72% specificity. No statistical method was used to set the sample size in advance, and investigators knew the group allocation. Blood samples also contained most of the expanded thyroid clonotypes (frequency above 0.001), which suggests that blood repertoires may reflect thyroid immune responses. A model built on a 13 V-J signature distinguished ophthalmopathy from stable hyperthyroidism, reaching about 88% sensitivity and about 81% specificity in cross-validation and 80%/75% in testing.

V lost 5 bases and J lost 7 bases; the stretch between them is 9 bases long. The germline V gene encodes CDR1 SGHDT and CDR2 YYEEEE. The cysteine opens and the phenylalanine closes a CDR3 of 12 amino acids. Only the CDR3 region is kept as DNA, spanning 36 bases read in frame from base 1. This TCR was recovered from a woman aged 40 to 49 with Graves' hyperthyroidism. Material for sequencing was blood. The rearranged segments are TRBV5-6 and TRBJ2-2; the D gene is unclear. This receptor carries the CDR3 CASRLASGELFF. The nucleotide sequence is given as TGTGCCAGCAGGCTCGCTAGCGGGGAGCTGTTTTTT.